What follows are 13 T cell receptor beta chains derived from one specimen sequenced in a study of beta chain features in type 1 diabetes. Findings of the study overall: Among patients with Type 1 diabetes, TCRB CDR3s were moderately but significantly shorter in every one of the four CD4+ subsets.

Antigens for these TCRs are unknown. The whole isolated RNA underwent reverse transcription, so sequencing captured expressed TCRB transcripts. Sequenced by immunoSEQ multiplex PCR; TCRdb stores in-frame clones only, minus some. Among 640,000 or so clones listed, around an eighth were seen once. Sequences were obtained from naive CD4+ T cells from blood. The receptors stem from a man aged 18 to 35 with type 1 diabetes.

The V call is TRBV5-4, the J call TRBJ2-3; D not certain. Germline CDR1 is SGHNT and CDR2 is YYREEE (reference sequence). CDR3 length: 16 amino acids. V was cut by 1 base and J by 2 bases, with 14 bases left in between. The DNA for the CDR3 is TGTGCCAGCAGCTTGCTCCAGGAAGCATACACAGATACGCAGTATTTT. Encoded protein: CASSLLQEAYTDTQYF.

The V gene is TRBV9, the J gene TRBJ2-1, with TRBD2 matching 11 bases. V lost 2 bases, J lost 6 bases, and 7 bases stayed unmatched. Germline CDR1 and CDR2: SGDLS and YYNGEE. This CDR3 spans 16 amino acids. CDR3 in DNA: TGTGCCAGCAGCGTCAGTGGACTAGCGGGCATCAATGAGCAGTTCTTC. The encoded protein is CASSVSGLAGINEQFF.

This clone occurred a few times. The chain recombines TRBV19 with TRBJ2-1; perhaps D is TRBD1 or TRBD2 (5 bases each). The CDR3 contains 18 residues. Per the germline V gene, CDR1 is LNHDA and CDR2 is SQIVND (reference sequence). Trimming removed 1 base at V and 8 bases at J, with 24 bases between. The CDR3 protein is CASSIATPGTSLRDEQFF. The CDR3 region has the DNA TGTGCCAGTAGTATAGCCACTCCCGGGACCTCGCTACGGGATGAGCAGTTCTTC.

V and J are TRBV9 and TRBJ2-7; D may be TRBD1 (6 bases). The ends were cut back, 6 bases at V and 0 bases at J, with 13 bases in the middle. CDR1 is SGDLS and CDR2 is YYNGEE in the germline V gene. The CDR3 runs to 14 residues. As DNA, the CDR3 is TGTGCCAGCACCCAAGGGGACATCTCCTACGAGCAGTACTTC. Protein: CASTQGDISYEQYF.

This clone was counted only a few times. J is TRBJ2-3 and V is TRBV5-1; D perhaps matches TRBD2 (6 bases). The CDR3 runs 15 residues. The germline V gene encodes CDR1 SGHRS and CDR2 YFSETQ. V was trimmed by 6 bases and J by 0 bases, leaving 14 bases between them. The CDR3 DNA reads as TGCGCCAGCACAAAGGGCGGGGACAGCACAGATACGCAGTATTTT. It specifies CASTKGGDSTDTQYF.

The chain recombines TRBV9 with TRBJ2-7; 11 positions match TRBD2. CDR3 length: 16 amino acids. With V trimmed by 0 bases and J by 3 bases, 5 bases remained unmatched. Germline V CDR1 and CDR2: SGDLS, YYNGEE. The CDR3 region is CASSVGLAGLFYEQYF. The CDR3 DNA is TGTGCCAGCAGCGTAGGACTAGCGGGGTTGTTCTACGAGCAGTACTTC.

The chain recombines TRBV2 with TRBJ2-4, with D possibly TRBD1 on 6 matching bases. The CDR3 covers 13 residues. The V end lost 7 bases, the J end lost 2 bases, and 9 bases lay between the germline ends. Germline V CDR1 and CDR2: SNHLY, FYNNEI. The CDR3 sequence is CASTGQPKNIQYF. The DNA of the CDR3 is TGTGCCAGCACTGGACAGCCCAAAAACATTCAGTACTTC.

The V gene is TRBV9, the J gene TRBJ1-2; 11 bases are a match to TRBD1. This CDR3 spans 14 amino acids. J gave up 4 bases and V 10 bases, and 9 bases lay outside the gene matches. CDR1 is SGDLS and CDR2 is YYNGEE in the germline V gene. The CDR3 bases are TGTGCCTCCCGCCGGGACAGGGGGTCCTATGGCTACACCTTC. Its protein product is CASRRDRGSYGYTF.

This sequence joins TRBV30 and TRBJ1-4; D gene ambiguous. The V gene's germline CDR1 is GTSNPN and CDR2 SVGIG (reference sequence). The CDR3 totals 14 residues. Trimming pared 3 bases from V and 1 base from J, leaving 9 bases between. The CDR3, as DNA: TGTGCCTGGAGGAGAACGCTAACTAATGAAAAACTGTTTTTT. Translated: CAWRRTLTNEKLFF.

This clone was counted a few times. This chain uses TRBV4-1 with TRBJ1-3; D gene uncertain. The germline V and J ends were trimmed by 0 bases and 4 bases, with 13 bases remaining between them. CDR3 length equals 16 residues. Germline CDR1 is MGHRA and CDR2 is YSYEKL. In DNA form, the CDR3 reads TGCGCCAGCAGCCAAGACCCGGCAGGCTCGGGAAACACCATATATTTT. Its translation: CASSQDPAGSGNTIYF.

The V and J genes are TRBV27 and TRBJ1-4; 7 bases map to TRBD1. The CDR3 sequence is 14 residues long. V lost 7 bases to trimming and J lost 5 bases; unmatched junction nucleotides: 7. Germline CDR1 MNHEY, CDR2 SMNVEV (reference sequence). In DNA form, the CDR3 reads TGTGCCAGCAAAGAAGACAGGGAGAATGAAAAACTGTTTTTT. This gives the protein CASKEDRENEKLFF.

V usage is TRBV11-3 and J usage is TRBJ2-3; 12 nucleotides match TRBD2. CDR3 length: 14 amino acids. Trimming cost V 6 bases and J 4 bases; bases outside gene matches: 2. Germline values: CDR1 SGHNT, CDR2 YENEEA. The chain's CDR3 is CASSRTSGADTQYF. As DNA, the CDR3 is TGTGCCAGCAGTCGGACTAGCGGGGCAGATACGCAGTATTTT.

This chain connects TRBV27 to TRBJ2-5, with 8 bases lining up with TRBD1. The CDR3 covers 15 residues. Germline assignment: CDR1 MNHEY and CDR2 SMNVEV (reference sequence). V dropped 5 bases and J dropped 4; count of bases not matched to a gene: 9. CDR3 nucleotides: TGTGCCAGCAGTATACGGACAGGGTGGGGAGAGACCCAGTACTTC. Translated: CASSIRTGWGETQYF.